These 20 T cell receptor beta chains share one sample of origin, sequenced in a study of human T cells and chemical hapten exposure. Time point meaning: patch test 1, 2 weeks after DPC sensitization. Treatment here: therapeutic diphenylcyclopropenone sensitization with weekly scalp DPC. TCRdb used MiXCR to reprocess the RACE reads, holding one entry per CDR3 protein. The table has approximately 350,000 distinct CDR3 sequences, around 7% seen once; the top ten hold 8.4%. The sequencing used whole blood, collected in connection with sensitization to the hapten diphenylcyclopropenone (DPC). These receptors were taken from a young woman with alopecia areata. Some clones in this sample may be carry-over from other donors' samples.

The table lists this clonotype with a count of one. V gene TRBV20-1 combines with J gene TRBJ1-4, with 7 bases matching TRBD1. J was trimmed by 7 bases and V by 6 bases; bases with no gene match: 2. Germline V gene lookup returns CDR1 DFQATT and CDR2 SNEGSKA (reference sequence). The CDR3 contains 11 residues. CDR3 in amino acids: CSAGTVEKLFF. Written as DNA, the CDR3 is TGCAGTGCCGGGACAGTTGAAAAACTGTTTTTT.

This clonotype was detected only a few times. The gene calls are TRBV6-2 or TRBV6-3 and TRBJ2-7; perhaps TRBD1 as D (6 bases). The ends were cut back, 10 bases at V and 0 bases at J, with 10 bases in the middle. The CDR3 is 12 residues long. The germline CDR1 and CDR2 sequences are MNHEY and SVGEGT. The CDR3 nucleotides are TGTGCCACCAGGGGCAGCTCCTACGAGCAGTACTTC. This codes for CATRGSSYEQYF.

This clonotype was counted between two and nine times. J is TRBJ1-3 and V is TRBV4-3; D uncertain. The CDR3 totals 16 residues. Trimming removed 4 bases at V and 0 bases at J, with 13 bases between. The germline V gene encodes CDR1 LGHNA and CDR2 YSLEER. The CDR3 region is CASSPSGQNSGNTIYF. The CDR3 DNA reads as TGCGCCAGCAGCCCCAGCGGGCAGAACTCTGGAAACACCATATATTTT.

This chain joins TRBV10-3 and TRBJ2-2, with TRBD2 identical over 8 bases. Germline trimming cut 6 bases from V and 5 bases from J; bases unmatched to any gene: 8. CDR3 size: 15 residues. From germline, CDR1 is ENHRY and CDR2 SYGVKD. CDR3 amino acids: CAISTGGPGTGELFF. The CDR3 DNA reads as TGTGCCATCAGCACGGGGGGGCCGGGGACCGGGGAGCTGTTTTTT.

In this sample, this clonotype turned up a few times. J is TRBJ1-6 and V is TRBV7-9; D may be TRBD1 (6 bases). In germline, CDR1 is SEHNR, CDR2 FQNEAQ (reference sequence). This CDR3 comprises 17 residues. With 5 bases removed from V and 6 bases from J, the gap between germline ends came to 20 bases. The CDR3 nucleotides read TGTGCCAGCAGCCGAGTCCTAACAGGGCCAGCTAATTCACCCCTCCACTTT. This sequence encodes CASSRVLTGPANSPLHF.

This clonotype appeared many times. This rearrangement joins TRBV5-5 to TRBJ2-2; possibly TRBD1 for D (7 bases). V lost 0 bases, J lost 1 base, and 10 bases lay in between. Germline loops: CDR1 SGHKS, CDR2 YYEKEE (reference sequence). The CDR3 contains 16 residues. In DNA form, the CDR3 reads TGTGCCAGCAGCTTGGCCCAGGGGGGGAACACCGGGGAGCTGTTTTTT. Its protein product is CASSLAQGGNTGELFF.

This clonotype was seen a handful of times. The chain carries TRBV13 and TRBJ1-6; a weak D match, TRBD1 (5 bases). The V end was cut by 4 bases, the J end by 6 bases, with 13 bases between. The CDR3 spans 15 residues. Germline V gene lookup returns CDR1 PRHDT and CDR2 FYEKMQ (reference sequence). The CDR3 spells CASSWGRNFNSPLHF. The CDR3 nucleotides read TGTGCCAGCAGCTGGGGACGGAACTTTAATTCACCCCTCCACTTT.

The V call is TRBV11-3, the J call TRBJ2-5, with TRBD2 matching 8 bases. Per germline, CDR1 SGHNT and CDR2 YENEEA. V was pared by 1 base and J by 1 base, with 5 bases of the junction left unmatched. CDR3 size: 16 residues. CDR3: CASSLGLAGLQETQYF. CDR3 DNA: TGTGCCAGCAGCTTAGGTCTAGCGGGCCTCCAAGAGACCCAGTACTTC.

This chain connects TRBV4-3 to TRBJ2-1; 7 bases are shared with TRBD1. This CDR3 region has 13 residues. V was clipped by 3 bases and J by 8 bases; unmatched bases: 4. Germline CDR1 reads LGHNA; CDR2 reads YSLEER. CDR3 sequence: CASSQQGVYEQFF. The CDR3 bases are TGCGCCAGCAGCCAGCAGGGGGTGTATGAGCAGTTCTTC.

In this sample, this clonotype turned up many times. The rearrangement links TRBV7-8 to TRBJ2-1, with D possibly being TRBD2 (6 bases). V was shortened by 3 bases and J by 0 bases, with 15 bases between the two germline ends. Germline CDR1 and CDR2: SGHVS and FQNEAQ. This CDR3 comprises 17 residues. CDR3 sequence (DNA): TGTGCCAGCAGCTTCGGCAGTCGGGGGAGCTCCTACAATGAGCAGTTCTTC. Its protein product is CASSFGSRGSSYNEQFF.

This clonotype was found a few times. The CDR3, as DNA: TGTGCCAGCAGCCATATGCTCCAGCCGGCCAACGTCCTGACTTTC. It specifies CASSHMLQPANVLTF. The chain combines TRBV14 with TRBJ2-6; D uncertain. This CDR3 has 15 amino acids. Per germline, CDR1 SGHDN and CDR2 FVKESK. V lost 3 bases, J lost 6 bases, and 12 bases lay in between.

This sequence joins TRBV7-2 and TRBJ2-5; 12 bases are shared with TRBD2. The V gene's germline CDR1 is SGHTA and CDR2 FQGNSA. The CDR3 is 15 amino acids. V was pared by 5 bases and J by 5 bases, with 6 bases of the junction left unmatched. The DNA for the CDR3 is TGTGCCAGCAGCGGCAGACTAGCGGGGGATGAGACCCAGTACTTC. As protein: CASSGRLAGDETQYF.

This clonotype has only a few counts. The chain is built from TRBV27 and TRBJ1-3, with unresolved D. This CDR3 comprises 13 residues. CDR1 and CDR2 from the germline V gene are MNHEY and SMNVEV (reference sequence). Trimming stripped 3 bases from V and 8 bases from J, with 11 bases between. DNA of the CDR3: TGTGCCAGCAGTTTCGCGAGAGGAGACACCATATATTTT. Amino acid sequence: CASSFARGDTIYF.

In its sample, this clonotype was seen many times. The chain is built from TRBV7-6 and TRBJ2-6, with D perhaps being TRBD1 or TRBD2 (6 bases each). The CDR3 consists of 18 residues. The germline CDR1 and CDR2 sequences are SGHVS and FNYEAQ. Trimming removed 1 base at V and 1 base at J, with 14 bases between. The CDR3, as DNA: TGTGCCAGCAGCTTAGATTCGGGGGCTAGATCTGGGGCCAACGTCCTGACTTTC. This codes for CASSLDSGARSGANVLTF.

J is TRBJ1-2 and V is TRBV6-2 or TRBV6-3; D not certain. Germline values: CDR1 MNHEY, CDR2 SVGEGT. V lost 6 bases and J 1 base, leaving 21 bases between the germline ends. The CDR3 covers 17 residues. CDR3: CASSKRRHVSLNYGYTF. DNA of the CDR3: TGTGCCAGCAGCAAACGAAGACACGTATCCCTTAACTATGGCTACACCTTC.

The V gene is TRBV6-4, the J gene TRBJ1-5; D gene uncertain. The germline V and J ends were trimmed by 2 bases and 1 base, with 3 bases remaining between them. This CDR3 comprises 13 residues. The V gene's germline CDR1 is MRHNA and CDR2 SNTAGT. The CDR3 spells CASSDGSNQPQHF. The CDR3 DNA reads as TGTGCCAGCAGTGACGGAAGCAATCAGCCCCAGCATTTT.

The chain employs TRBV4-1 and TRBJ2-1, with D possibly matching TRBD2 (6 bases). The CDR3 runs to 17 residues. The ends were cut back, 4 bases at V and 9 bases at J, with 25 bases in the middle. Germline V CDR1 and CDR2: MGHRA, YSYEKL. CDR3 DNA: TGCGCCAGCAGCCCAAGACTCCTCGCCGGGACTGTCACTGAGCAGTTCTTC. Amino acid sequence: CASSPRLLAGTVTEQFF.

In its sample, this clonotype was seen a few times. The chain carries TRBV20-1 and TRBJ2-2, with 7 bases identical to TRBD2. The CDR3 has 14 amino acids. After removal of 3 bases from V and 4 bases from J, the junction contained 5 bases not matched to a gene. Germline V lookup: CDR1 DFQATT, CDR2 SNEGSKA (reference sequence). The CDR3 DNA follows: TGCAGTGCTAGCAGGACTAGAAGCACCGGGGAGCTGTTTTTT. The encoded protein is CSASRTRSTGELFF.

This clonotype was seen repeatedly, ten times or more. The chain employs TRBV11-2 and TRBJ2-5; maybe TRBD1 (6 bases). CDR1 is SGHAT and CDR2 is FQNNGV in the germline V gene. CDR3 length: 14 residues. Deletions cut 5 bases from V and 2 bases from J, with 12 bases between. CDR3 residues: CASSLSDSQETQYF. Written as DNA, the CDR3 is TGTGCCAGCAGCCTCTCGGACAGTCAAGAGACCCAGTACTTC.

This clonotype has just a few counts. V is TRBV27 and J is TRBJ1-1; D might be TRBD1 (5 bases). This CDR3 region has 13 residues. Looked up from germline, CDR1 is MNHEY and CDR2 is SMNVEV (reference sequence). The ends were cut back, 3 bases at V and 8 bases at J, with 13 bases in the middle. CDR3 DNA: TGTGCCAGCAGTTTGTTGGCAGGGAAAGAAGCTTTCTTT. Protein: CASSLLAGKEAFF.